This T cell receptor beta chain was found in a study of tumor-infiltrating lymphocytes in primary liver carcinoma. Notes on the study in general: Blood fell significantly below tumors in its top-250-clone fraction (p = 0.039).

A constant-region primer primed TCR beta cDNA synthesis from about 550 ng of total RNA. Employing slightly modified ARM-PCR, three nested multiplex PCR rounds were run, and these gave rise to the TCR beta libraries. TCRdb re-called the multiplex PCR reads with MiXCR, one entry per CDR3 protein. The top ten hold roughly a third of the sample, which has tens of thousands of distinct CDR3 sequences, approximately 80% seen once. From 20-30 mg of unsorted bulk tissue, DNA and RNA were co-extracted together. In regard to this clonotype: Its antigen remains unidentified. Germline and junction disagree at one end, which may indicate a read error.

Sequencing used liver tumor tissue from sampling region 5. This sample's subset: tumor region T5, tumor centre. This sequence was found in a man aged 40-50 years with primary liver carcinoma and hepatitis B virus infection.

The CDR3 region has the DNA TGTGCCTGCAGTCCGCACAGGGAGGGAAACACCATATATTTT. This codes for CACSPHREGNTIYF. V usage is TRBV12-3 or TRBV12-4 and J usage is TRBJ1-3; D perhaps matches TRBD1 (6 bases). CDR3 length equals 14 residues.